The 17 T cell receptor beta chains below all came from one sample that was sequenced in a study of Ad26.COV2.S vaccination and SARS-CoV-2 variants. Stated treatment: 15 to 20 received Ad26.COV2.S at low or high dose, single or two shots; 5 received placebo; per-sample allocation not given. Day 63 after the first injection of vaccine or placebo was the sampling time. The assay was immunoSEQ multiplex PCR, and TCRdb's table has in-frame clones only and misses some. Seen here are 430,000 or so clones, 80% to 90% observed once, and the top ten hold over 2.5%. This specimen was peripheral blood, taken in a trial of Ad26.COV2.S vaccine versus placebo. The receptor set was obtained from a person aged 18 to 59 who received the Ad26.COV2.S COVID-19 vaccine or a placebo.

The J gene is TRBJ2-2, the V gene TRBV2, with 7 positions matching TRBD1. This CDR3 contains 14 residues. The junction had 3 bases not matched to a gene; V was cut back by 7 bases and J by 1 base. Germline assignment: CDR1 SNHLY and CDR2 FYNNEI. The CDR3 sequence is CASNQGENTGELFF. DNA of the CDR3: TGTGCCAGCAACCAGGGGGAGAACACCGGGGAGCTGTTTTTT.

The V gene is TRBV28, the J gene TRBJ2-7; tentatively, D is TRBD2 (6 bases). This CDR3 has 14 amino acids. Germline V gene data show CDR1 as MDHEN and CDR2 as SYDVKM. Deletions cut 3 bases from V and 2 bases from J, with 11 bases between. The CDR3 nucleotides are TGTGCCAGCAGTTTCGTTCCGGGGGCCTACGAGCAGTACTTC. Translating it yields CASSFVPGAYEQYF.

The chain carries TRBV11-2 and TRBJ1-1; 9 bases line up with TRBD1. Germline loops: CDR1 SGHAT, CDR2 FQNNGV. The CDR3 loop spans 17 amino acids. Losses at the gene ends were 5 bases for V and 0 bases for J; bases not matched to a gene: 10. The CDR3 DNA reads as TGTGCCAGCAGCCTTACCTGGGGACAGGGACTGAACACTGAAGCTTTCTTT. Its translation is CASSLTWGQGLNTEAFF.

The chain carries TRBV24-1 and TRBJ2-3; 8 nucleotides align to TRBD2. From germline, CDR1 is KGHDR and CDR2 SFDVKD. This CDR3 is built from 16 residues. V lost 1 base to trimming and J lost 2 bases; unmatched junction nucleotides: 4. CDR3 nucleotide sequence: TGTGCCACCAGTGATTTAAGGCGGGGGGCCACAGATACGCAGTATTTT. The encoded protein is CATSDLRRGATDTQYF.

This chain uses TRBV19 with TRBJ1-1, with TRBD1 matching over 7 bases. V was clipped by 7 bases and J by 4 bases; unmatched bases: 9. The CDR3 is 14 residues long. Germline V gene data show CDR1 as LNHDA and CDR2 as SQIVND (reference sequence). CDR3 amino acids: CASTTPQGTTEAFF. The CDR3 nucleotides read TGTGCCAGTACTACACCACAGGGGACCACTGAAGCTTTCTTT.

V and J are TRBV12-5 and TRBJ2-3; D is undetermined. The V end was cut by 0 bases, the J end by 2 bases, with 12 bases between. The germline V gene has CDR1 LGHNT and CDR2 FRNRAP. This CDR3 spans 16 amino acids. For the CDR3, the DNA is TGTGCTAGTGGTTTGGTACGGGCAGGATCCACAGATACGCAGTATTTT. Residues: CASGLVRAGSTDTQYF.

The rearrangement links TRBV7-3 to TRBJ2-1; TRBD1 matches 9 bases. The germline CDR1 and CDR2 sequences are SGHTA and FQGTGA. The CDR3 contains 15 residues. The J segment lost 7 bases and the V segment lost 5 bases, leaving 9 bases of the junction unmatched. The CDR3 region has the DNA TGTGCCAGCAGCACTACAGGGGGCTCGTGGAATGAGCAGTTCTTC. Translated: CASSTTGGSWNEQFF.

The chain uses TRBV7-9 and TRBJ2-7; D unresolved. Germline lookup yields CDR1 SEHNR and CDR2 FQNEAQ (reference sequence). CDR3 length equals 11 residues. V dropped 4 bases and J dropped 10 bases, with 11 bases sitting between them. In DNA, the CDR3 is TGTGCCAGCAGCTCAAACTACTTACAGTACTTC. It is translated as CASSSNYLQYF.

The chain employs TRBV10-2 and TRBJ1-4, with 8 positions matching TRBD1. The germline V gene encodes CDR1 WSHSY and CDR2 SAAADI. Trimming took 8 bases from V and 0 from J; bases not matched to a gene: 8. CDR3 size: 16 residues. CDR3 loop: CASSRQGKATNEKLFF. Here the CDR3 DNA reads TGCGCCAGCTCCAGACAGGGGAAAGCAACTAATGAAAAACTGTTTTTT.

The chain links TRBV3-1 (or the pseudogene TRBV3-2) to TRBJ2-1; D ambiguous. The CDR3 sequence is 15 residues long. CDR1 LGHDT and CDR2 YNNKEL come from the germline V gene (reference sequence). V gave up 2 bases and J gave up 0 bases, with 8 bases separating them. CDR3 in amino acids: CASSQYPSSYNEQFF. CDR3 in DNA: TGTGCCAGCAGCCAATACCCTTCCTCCTACAATGAGCAGTTCTTC.

CDR3 protein: CASSQLGSGELFF. CDR3 coding DNA: TGTGCCAGCAGCCAGCTTGGCTCCGGGGAGCTGTTTTTT. The chain combines TRBV7-2 with TRBJ2-2; D not certain. Deletions cut 5 bases from V and 6 bases from J, with 10 bases between. This CDR3 has 13 residues. The germline V gene encodes CDR1 SGHTA and CDR2 FQGNSA.

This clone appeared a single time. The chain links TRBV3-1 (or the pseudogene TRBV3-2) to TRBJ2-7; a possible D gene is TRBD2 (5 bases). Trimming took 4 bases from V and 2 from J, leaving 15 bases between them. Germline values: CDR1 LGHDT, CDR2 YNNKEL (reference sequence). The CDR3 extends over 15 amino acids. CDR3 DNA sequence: TGTGCCAGCAGCCCCCGGGAACTTGGCACCTACGAGCAGTACTTC. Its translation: CASSPRELGTYEQYF.

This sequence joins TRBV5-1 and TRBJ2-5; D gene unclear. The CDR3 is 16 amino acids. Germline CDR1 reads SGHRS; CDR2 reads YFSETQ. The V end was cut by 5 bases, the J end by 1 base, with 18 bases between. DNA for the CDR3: TGCGCCAGCAGAGCCCCGGCCGGAAATATCCAAGAGACCCAGTACTTC. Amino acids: CASRAPAGNIQETQYF.

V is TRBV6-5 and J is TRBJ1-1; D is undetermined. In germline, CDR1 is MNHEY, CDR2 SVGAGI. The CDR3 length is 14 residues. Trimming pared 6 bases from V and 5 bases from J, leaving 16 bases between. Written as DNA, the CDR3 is TGTGCCAGCAGCGGTTTCCCCACGGGGACTGAAGCTTTCTTT. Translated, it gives CASSGFPTGTEAFF.

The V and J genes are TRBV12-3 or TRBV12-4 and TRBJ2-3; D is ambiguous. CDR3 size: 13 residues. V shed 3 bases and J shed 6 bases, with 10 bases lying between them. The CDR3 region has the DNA TGTGCCAGCAGTTTTAGTCATCTGGATACGCAGTATTTT. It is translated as CASSFSHLDTQYF.

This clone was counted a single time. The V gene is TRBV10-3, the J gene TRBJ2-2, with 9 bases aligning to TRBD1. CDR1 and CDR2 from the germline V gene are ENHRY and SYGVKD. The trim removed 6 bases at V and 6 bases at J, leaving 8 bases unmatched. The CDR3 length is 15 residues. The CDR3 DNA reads TGTGCCATCAGCGGGGACAGGGAGGCCTCCGGGGAGCTGTTTTTT. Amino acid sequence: CAISGDREASGELFF.

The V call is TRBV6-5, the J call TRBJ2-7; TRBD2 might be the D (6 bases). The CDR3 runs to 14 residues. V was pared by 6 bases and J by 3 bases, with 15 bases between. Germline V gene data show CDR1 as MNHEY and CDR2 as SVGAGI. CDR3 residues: CASSQGLFLYEQYF. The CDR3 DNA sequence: TGTGCCAGCAGCCAGGGACTGTTCCTCTACGAGCAGTACTTC.